This T cell receptor beta chain appears in the sequencing data of a study of T cells in Graves' hyperthyroidism and ophthalmopathy. Study outcomes and limitations: Blood shared most expanded thyroid clonotypes above 0.001.

RNA transcripts served as the template for amplifying TCR beta CDR3 regions. HTBI primers were the set used in a first-round RT-PCR of the TCR CDR3. Each CDR3 protein gets one entry after TCRdb re-called the multiplex PCR reads with MiXCR. The sample has roughly 510,000 distinct CDR3 sequences; around 21% are singletons. This clonotype was detected ten times or more. Antigen unknown. PBMCs were sourced from roughly 9.1 ml fresh peripheral blood. Trimming cost V 10 bases and J 8 bases, with 8 bases left between them. From germline, CDR1 is LNHDA and CDR2 SQIVND (reference sequence). This CDR3 region has 10 residues.

The chain is built from TRBV19 and TRBJ2-2, with D tentatively TRBD2 (5 bases). The sequencing sample was made of blood. This clonotype was sampled from a man aged 18 to 29 with Graves' hyperthyroidism. The CDR3 region is CATGEGELFF. The CDR3 nucleotides are TGTGCCACCGGGGAAGGGGAGCTGTTTTTT.